This T cell receptor (beta chain) was obtained from a study of T cell responses to AZD1222 COVID-19 vaccine. Profiling relied on immunoSEQ multiplex PCR, and the TCRdb table lists in-frame clones only, not all of them. The data contain 110,000 to 150,000 clones, roughly 90% of them singletons. The CDR3 is 14 residues long. The V end was cut by 7 bases, the J end by 5 bases, with 17 bases between. Germline CDR1 and CDR2: SNHLY and FYNNEI. This receptor was obtained from an adult in good health. Sequencing was performed on peripheral blood, taken on day 0 of AZD1222 vaccination. This rearrangement joins TRBV2 to TRBJ1-2; D might be TRBD1 (6 bases). CDR3 in DNA: TGTGCCAGCACCGACGGACAGAGGATTTATGGCTACACCTTC. Protein product: CASTDGQRIYGYTF.